This TCR beta chain was documented in a study of cytomegalovirus exposure and HLA in healthy donors. Overall study: Of the donors genotyped, several hundred in all, 75% to 90% fell in the Caucasian-associated ancestry cluster.

Per germline, CDR1 SGHTA and CDR2 FQGNSA. The CDR3 is 18 residues long. V trimming: 5 bases; J trimming: 0 bases; junction bases outside the gene matches: 13. This PCR relied on a set of 60 Vbeta primers and 13 Jbeta primers. The assay was immunoSEQ multiplex PCR, and TCRdb's table has in-frame clones only and misses some. The table lists 150,000 to 200,000 clones, 70% to 85% of them singletons, with approximately 1.5% in the top ten. A note on this clone: Its specificity is unknown.

General study findings and limits: Researchers counted approximately 160 TCR beta chains as cytomegalovirus-associated.

The sequenced sample consisted of PBMCs. The source of this sequence is a male donor in good health and CMV-seronegative. The V and J genes are TRBV7-2 and TRBJ2-7, with TRBD1 matching over 10 bases. CDR3 sequence (DNA): TGTGCCAGCAGCCTCGCGACAGGGGGCGCGTCGAGCTCCTACGAGCAGTACTTC. Protein: CASSLATGGASSSYEQYF.